This T cell receptor (beta chain) was identified during a study of T-cell memory formation after mild COVID-19. Study-wide context: Largely, the TCR clusters proved donor specific.

The CDR3 consists of 12 residues. V lost 10 bases and J lost 5; bases outside the gene matches: 4. Germline V gives CDR1 KGHDR, CDR2 SFDVKD. Overall study results and limits: Shrinking CD4+ clones were chiefly CM and EM; CD8+ ones were chiefly EMRA. Contracting clones, day 15 to 85, had balanced CD4/CD8, and later expanders favored CD4+. Clones from the second wave (peaking day 37) had unconfirmed SARS-CoV-2 specificity.

Comment on this clonotype: Its antigen is unknown.

From the 5' RACE reads, TCRdb called clonotypes with MiXCR, one entry per CDR3 protein. The profile shows about 160,000 distinct CDR3 sequences, 31% of them singletons. Sequencing input: PBMCs or a T cell subset sorted from them (not recorded which). The clonotype was recovered from an adult woman who had mild COVID-19 (a few samples of this study predate the infection). Cell type and time point are not known. The chain carries TRBV24-1 and TRBJ1-3, with 7 bases matching TRBD1. This CDR3 is CATGDRRNTIYF. The CDR3 nucleotides read TGTGCCACGGGGGACAGACGAAACACCATATATTTT.